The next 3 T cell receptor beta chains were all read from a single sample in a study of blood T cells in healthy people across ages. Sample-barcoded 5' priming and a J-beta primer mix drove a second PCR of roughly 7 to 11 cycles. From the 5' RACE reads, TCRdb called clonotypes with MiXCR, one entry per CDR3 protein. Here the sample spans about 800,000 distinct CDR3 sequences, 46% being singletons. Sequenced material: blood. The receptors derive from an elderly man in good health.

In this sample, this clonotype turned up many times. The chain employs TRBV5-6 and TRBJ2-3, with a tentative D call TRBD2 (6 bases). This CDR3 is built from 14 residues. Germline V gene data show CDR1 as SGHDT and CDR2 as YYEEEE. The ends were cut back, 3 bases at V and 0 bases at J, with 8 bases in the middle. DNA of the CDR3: TGTGCCAGCAGCTCCGGGACTAGCACAGATACGCAGTATTTT. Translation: CASSSGTSTDTQYF.

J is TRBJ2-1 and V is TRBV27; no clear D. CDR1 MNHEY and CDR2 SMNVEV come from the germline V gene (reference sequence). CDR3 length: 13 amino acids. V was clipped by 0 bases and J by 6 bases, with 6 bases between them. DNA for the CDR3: TGTGCCAGCAGTTTATCGATTGCCAATGAGCAGTTCTTC. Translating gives CASSLSIANEQFF.

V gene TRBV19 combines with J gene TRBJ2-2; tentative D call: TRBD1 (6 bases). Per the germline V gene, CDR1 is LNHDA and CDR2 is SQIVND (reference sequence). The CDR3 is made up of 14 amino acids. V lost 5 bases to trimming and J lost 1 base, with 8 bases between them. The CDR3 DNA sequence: TGTGCCAGTAGTTGGACAGAGAACACCGGGGAGCTGTTTTTT. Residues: CASSWTENTGELFF.